This TCR beta chain was sequenced for a study of blood T cells in healthy people across ages. A second roughly 6 to 11 cycle PCR used barcoded and J-beta primers. Each CDR3 protein gets one entry after TCRdb re-called the 5' RACE reads with MiXCR. Among some 1.5 million distinct CDR3 sequences listed, roughly 43% were seen once. In regard to this clonotype: Relative to the germline gene, one junction end is altered; a read error may explain this.

CDR1 and CDR2 (germline): MNHNS, SASEGT. The CDR3 has 15 residues. The chain uses TRBV6-1 and TRBJ1-2; 8 bases align to TRBD1. This clonotype was sampled from a woman aged 18-29 years in good health. Source material: blood. CDR3 sequence reads: CACSDRTGLSYGYTF. In DNA form, the CDR3 reads TGTGCCTGCAGTGACCGGACAGGGCTGAGCTATGGCTACACCTTC.